These T cell receptor beta chains were read from a single sample in a study of cytotoxic CD8 clonotypes in ibrutinib-treated CLL. The table came from immunoSEQ multiplex PCR; TCRdb's copy has only in-frame clones and leaves some out. The data hold 30,000 or so clones, with around 60% observed a single time. Sequencing used PBMCs, obtained before ibrutinib treatment. The receptors shown here come from a human donor with chronic lymphocytic leukemia. Both conserved end residues are part of each CDR3. A D gene is named only where the DNA matches it firmly. Clone size is given for some rows only: seen once, a few or many times, or a class if the clone is expanded.

clone size | J gene | D gene | V gene | CDR3 protein | CDR3 DNA
- | TRBJ1-1 | - | TRBV5-4 | CASSLVGGNTEAFF | TGTGCCAGCAGCTTGGTGGGAGGAAACACTGAAGCTTTCTTT
few | TRBJ2-5 | - | TRBV10-3 | CATGPEETQYF | TGTGCCACGGGACCAGAGGAGACCCAGTACTTC
- | TRBJ2-7 | - | TRBV10-1 | CASSEGWGGYEQYF | TGCGCCAGCAGTGAAGGGTGGGGAGGCTACGAGCAGTACTTC
- | TRBJ2-4 | - | TRBV7-2 | CASSPRAGIQYF | TGTGCCAGCAGCCCTAGAGCAGGGATTCAGTACTTC
few | TRBJ1-6 | - | TRBV10-3 | CAISVAGDSPLHF | TGTGCCATCAGTGTCGCAGGTGATTCACCCCTCCACTTT
- | TRBJ2-3 | TRBD1 | TRBV2 | CASSDDRGTDTQYF | TGTGCCAGCAGTGACGACAGGGGCACAGATACGCAGTATTTT
once | TRBJ2-3 | TRBD2 | TRBV14 | CASSQRGLAGSTDTQYF | TGTGCCAGCAGCCAACGGGGACTAGCGGGGTCCACAGATACGCAGTATTTT
once | TRBJ2-3 | - | TRBV18 | CASSRNLGFTDTQYF | TGTGCCAGCTCACGTAACCTTGGGTTCACAGATACGCAGTATTTT
- | TRBJ2-3 | TRBD1 | TRBV7-3 | CASSLTWTGGTDTQYF | TGTGCCAGCAGCTTAACCTGGACAGGAGGCACAGATACGCAGTATTTT
few | TRBJ1-1 | - | TRBV5-4 | CASSLARGGNTEAFF | TGTGCCAGCAGCTTGGCTCGAGGGGGTAACACTGAAGCTTTCTTT
- | TRBJ2-1 | - | TRBV5-1 | CASMRALGIYEGEQFF | TGCGCCAGCATGCGGGCCTTGGGTATCTATGAAGGTGAGCAGTTCTTC
- | TRBJ2-5 | - | TRBV10-3 | CAIQQRGEETQYF | TGTGCCATCCAGCAGAGGGGGGAAGAGACCCAGTACTTC
few | TRBJ1-5 | TRBD1 | TRBV19 | CASSIGQGNQPQHF | TGTGCCAGTAGTATTGGACAGGGCAATCAGCCCCAGCATTTT
- | TRBJ1-1 | TRBD1 | TRBV7-9 | CASSLGVTGAGAFF | TGTGCCAGCAGCTTAGGAGTAACAGGGGCAGGGGCTTTCTTT
- | TRBJ2-7 | - | TRBV12-5 | CASGLGMGEQYF | TGTGCTAGTGGTTTGGGGATGGGAGAGCAGTACTTC
- | TRBJ2-7 | TRBD2 | TRBV28 | CASSLPGLAGGSDEQYF | TGTGCCAGCAGCCTTCCCGGACTAGCGGGAGGGTCGGACGAGCAGTACTTC
- | TRBJ2-5 | - | TRBV27 | CASTPRTQYF | TGTGCCAGCACTCCACGGACCCAGTACTTC
- | TRBJ2-3 | TRBD2 | TRBV5-1 | CASSNGLAGGTDTQYF | TGCGCCAGCAGCAACGGACTAGCGGGGGGCACAGATACGCAGTATTTT
few | TRBJ1-4 | - | TRBV6-1 | CATREAEKLFF | TGTGCCACCCGGGAGGCCGAAAAACTGTTTTTT
- | TRBJ1-1 | - | TRBV6-5 | CASTHLPLGRGTAFF | TGTGCCAGCACCCATTTGCCCCTAGGGCGGGGGACGGCTTTCTTT
few | TRBJ2-1 | TRBD1 | TRBV18 | CASSQTGSSYNEQFF | TGTGCCAGCTCACAGACAGGGTCCTCCTACAATGAGCAGTTCTTC
once | TRBJ1-1 | TRBD1 | TRBV6-5 | CASSRPGQGNTEAFF | TGTGCCAGCAGTCGACCCGGACAGGGGAACACTGAAGCTTTCTTT
- | TRBJ1-6 | - | TRBV27 | CASRLPGGNSPLHF | TGTGCCAGCAGGTTACCGGGCGGAAATTCACCCCTCCACTTT
few | TRBJ2-5 | - | TRBV5-4 | CASSQQRRETQYF | TGTGCCAGCAGCCAACAGCGGCGGGAGACCCAGTACTTC
- | TRBJ2-1 | TRBD1 | TRBV27 | CASSLPGQFGEQFF | TGTGCCAGCAGTTTACCGGGACAGTTTGGCGAGCAGTTCTTC
few | TRBJ1-2 | TRBD1 | TRBV2 | CASRPGQGVGGYTF | TGTGCCAGCAGACCAGGACAGGGGGTAGGCGGCTACACCTTC
once | TRBJ1-5 | - | TRBV10-3 | CAISERGTNQPQHF | TGTGCCATCAGTGAAAGGGGTACCAATCAGCCCCAGCATTTT
- | TRBJ2-7 | TRBD2 | TRBV7-9 | CASSEPGLAGTTYEQYF | TGTGCCAGCAGCGAACCGGGACTAGCGGGAACCACCTACGAGCAGTACTTC
- | TRBJ1-2 | - | TRBV18 | CASSPAQPGTGGYTF | TGTGCCAGCTCACCTGCCCAACCCGGGACCGGTGGCTACACCTTC
few | TRBJ2-3 | - | TRBV12-1 | CASSFKAGRYF | TGTGCCAGCAGCTTTAAGGCGGGACGGTATTTT
- | TRBJ2-7 | TRBD1 | TRBV2 | CASGRLARDSRTRQQYF | TGTGCCAGCGGAAGGTTGGCCCGGGACAGCCGAACAAGACAGCAGTACTTC
- | TRBJ2-7 | - | TRBV4-1 | CASSTYEQYF | TGCGCCAGCAGCACGTACGAGCAGTACTTC
- | TRBJ2-1 | TRBD2 | TRBV5-6 | CASSPGGPGSYNEQFF | TGTGCCAGCAGCCCGGGGGGGCCGGGCTCCTACAATGAGCAGTTCTTC
- | TRBJ2-6 | - | TRBV21-1 | CASGFPQSMWPGANVLTF | TGTGCCAGCGGATTTCCACAGAGTATGTGGCCTGGGGCCAACGTCCTGACTTTC
- | TRBJ1-5 | - | TRBV4-3 | CASSQQYSNQPQHF | TGCGCCAGCAGCCAACAATATAGCAATCAGCCCCAGCATTTT
- | TRBJ2-1 | - | TRBV5-4 | CASSTRLGREQFF | TGTGCCAGCAGCACAAGACTAGGACGGGAGCAGTTCTTC
- | TRBJ1-1 | TRBD1 | TRBV6-1 | CASGRQGSEAFF | TGTGCCAGCGGAAGACAGGGCTCTGAAGCTTTCTTT